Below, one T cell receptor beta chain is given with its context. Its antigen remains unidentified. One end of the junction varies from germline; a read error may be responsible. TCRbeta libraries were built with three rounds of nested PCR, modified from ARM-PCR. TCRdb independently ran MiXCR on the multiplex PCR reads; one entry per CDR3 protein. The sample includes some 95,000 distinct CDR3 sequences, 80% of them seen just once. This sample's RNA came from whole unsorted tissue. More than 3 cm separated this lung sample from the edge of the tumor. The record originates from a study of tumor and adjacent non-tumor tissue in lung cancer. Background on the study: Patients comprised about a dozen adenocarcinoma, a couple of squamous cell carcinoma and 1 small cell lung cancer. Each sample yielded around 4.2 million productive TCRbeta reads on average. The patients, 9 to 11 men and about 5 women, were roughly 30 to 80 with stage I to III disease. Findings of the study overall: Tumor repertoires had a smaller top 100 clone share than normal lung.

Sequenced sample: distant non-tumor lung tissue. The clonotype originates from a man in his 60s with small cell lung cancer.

The CDR3 loop reads CASSPGRDRPLHF. The CDR3 bases are TGTGCCAGCAGCCCGGGGAGAGATCGGCCCCTGCATTTT. The chain joins TRBV11-3 to TRBJ1-5; D is ambiguous. The CDR3 sequence is 13 residues long. Germline V CDR1 and CDR2: SGHNT, YENEEA.